What follows are 10 T cell receptor beta chains derived from one specimen sequenced in a study of blood T cell repertoires in COVID-19. The table came from immunoSEQ multiplex PCR; TCRdb's copy has only in-frame clones and leaves some out. The sample carries about 190,000 clones, 75% to 90% recorded once. Sequencing input: peripheral blood. All receptors come from a man aged 35 to 55 with acute or convalescent COVID-19.

The chain combines TRBV18 with TRBJ1-3; D is unresolved. Germline values: CDR1 KGHSH, CDR2 LQKENI. V gave up 1 base and J gave up 1 base, with 14 bases separating them. This CDR3 comprises 17 residues. This CDR3 is CASSPLRQMDSGNTIYF. Here the CDR3 DNA reads TGTGCCAGCTCACCACTGAGGCAGATGGATTCTGGAAACACCATATATTTT. Complete variable domain (other parts from reference TRBV18 and TRBJ1-3): NAGVMQNPRHLVRRRGQEARLRCSPMKGHSHVYWYRQLPEEGLKFMVYLQKENIIDESGMPKERFSAEFPKEGPSILRIQQVVRGDSAAYFCASSPLRQMDSGNTIYFGEGSWLTVV.

The V gene is TRBV18, the J gene TRBJ2-1; 11 positions match TRBD2. Germline loops: CDR1 KGHSH, CDR2 LQKENI. The ends lost 4 bases at V and 2 bases at J; junction bases unmatched: 1. The length of the CDR3 is 15 residues. CDR3 DNA sequence: TGTGCCAGCTCACTTAGCGGGGGGGCCTACAATGAGCAGTTCTTC. Its translation: CASSLSGGAYNEQFF.

V is TRBV7-8 and J is TRBJ2-4; 10 positions match TRBD1. CDR3 length equals 16 residues. The germline CDR1 and CDR2 sequences are SGHVS and FQNEAQ. The V segment lost 4 bases and the J segment 2 bases; nucleotides outside the gene matches: 5. CDR3 residues: CASSSRQGASKNIQYF. The CDR3 DNA reads TGTGCCAGCAGCTCAAGACAGGGGGCATCCAAAAACATTCAGTACTTC.

This chain uses TRBV5-1 with TRBJ1-1, with a weak D call TRBD1 (5 bases). The V and J ends lost 0 bases and 4 bases respectively, with 16 bases between them. Germline V lookup: CDR1 SGHRS, CDR2 YFSETQ. The CDR3 contains 16 residues. This chain's CDR3 is CASSLAASGGATEAFF. CDR3 nucleotides: TGCGCCAGCAGCTTGGCCGCATCTGGAGGGGCCACTGAAGCTTTCTTT. The whole variable domain, remainder taken from reference TRBV5-1 and TRBJ1-1, is KAGVTQTPRYLIKTRGQQVTLSCSPISGHRSVSWYQQTPGQGLQFLFEYFSETQRNKGNFPGRFSGRQFSNSRSEMNVSTLELGDSALYLCASSLAASGGATEAFFGQGTRLTVV.

The chain employs TRBV4-1 and TRBJ1-1; D perhaps matches TRBD1 (5 bases). This CDR3 comprises 15 residues. The germline V and J ends were trimmed by 3 bases and 0 bases, with 11 bases remaining between them. Germline V CDR1 and CDR2: MGHRA, YSYEKL. The CDR3 DNA follows: TGCGCCAGCAGCCATCAGGGAGGGATGAACACTGAAGCTTTCTTT. Amino acid sequence: CASSHQGGMNTEAFF.

This chain connects TRBV19 to TRBJ2-7; possible D gene TRBD1, 5 bases. The CDR3 is 13 amino acids. V lost 5 bases and J lost 2, with 10 bases in between. Germline V gives CDR1 LNHDA, CDR2 SQIVND (reference sequence). CDR3 coding DNA: TGTGCCAGTAGTCTGGGGCCCGCCTACGAGCAGTACTTC. Its protein is CASSLGPAYEQYF.

J is TRBJ2-2 and V is TRBV10-3; D is undetermined. Germline CDR1 reads ENHRY; CDR2 reads SYGVKD. V was pared by 7 bases and J by 5 bases, with 14 bases between. The CDR3 loop spans 14 amino acids. The CDR3 nucleotides read TGTGCCATCATCGCGCGTCTGGAGACCGGGGAGCTGTTTTTT. This translates into CAIIARLETGELFF.

The rearrangement joins TRBV5-1 to TRBJ2-3; 8 bases map to TRBD2. Germline CDR1 reads SGHRS; CDR2 reads YFSETQ. Germline trimming cut 1 base from V and 5 bases from J; bases unmatched to any gene: 9. This CDR3 has 16 residues. CDR3 DNA sequence: TGCGCCAGCAGCTTGTTTTTGACGGGGGGGCAAGATACGCAGTATTTT. It codes for CASSLFLTGGQDTQYF.

With respect to this clone: Relative to the germline gene, one junction end is altered; a read error may explain this. The chain joins TRBV18 to TRBJ1-5; 9 nucleotides match TRBD1. The CDR3 runs to 14 residues. Germline V gene data show CDR1 as KGHSH and CDR2 as LQKENI. CDR3 in amino acids: CASSPGQGKQPQHF. The CDR3 DNA follows: TGTGCCAGCTCACCGGGACAGGGCAAACAGCCCCAGCATTTT.

This clone was counted a single time. The rearrangement joins TRBV2 to TRBJ2-7; TRBD1 aligns across 10 bases. The CDR3 spans 12 residues. V was pared by 8 bases and J by 3 bases, with 1 base of the junction left unmatched. Germline CDR1 reads SNHLY; CDR2 reads FYNNEI. This chain's CDR3 is CASRTGGYEQYF. The CDR3 DNA sequence: TGTGCCAGCCGGACAGGGGGCTACGAGCAGTACTTC. Full variable domain (rest looked up from reference TRBV2 and TRBJ2-7): EPEVTQTPSHQVTQMGQEVILRCVPISNHLYFYWYRQILGQKVEFLVSFYNNEISEKSEIFDDQFSVERPDGSNFTLKIRSTKLEDSAMYFCASRTGGYEQYFGPGTRLTVT.